These 6 T cell receptor beta chains originate from one sample sequenced in a study of blood T cell repertoires in COVID-19. Sequencing was performed with immunoSEQ multiplex PCR; in TCRdb, only in-frame clones are kept and a portion is missing. Of fewer than 200,000 clones listed, 70% to 80% were seen once; the top ten hold around 8.1%. Specimen: peripheral blood. These receptors originate from a woman aged 45-59 years with active or convalescent COVID-19.

This clone was seen a single time. The chain employs TRBV4-3 and TRBJ1-3; D uncertain. The CDR3 has 15 amino acids. Trimming pared 0 bases from V and 4 bases from J, leaving 10 bases between. Germline values: CDR1 LGHNA, CDR2 YSLEER. The CDR3 protein is CASSQDLANGNTIYF. The CDR3 coding sequence is TGCGCCAGCAGCCAAGACCTAGCTAACGGAAACACCATATATTTT.

This clone was recorded many times. V usage is TRBV18 and J usage is TRBJ2-5; 9 nucleotides agree with TRBD2. In germline, CDR1 is KGHSH, CDR2 LQKENI. This CDR3 region has 15 residues. The junction had 5 bases not matched to a gene; V was cut back by 2 bases and J by 4 bases. In DNA, the CDR3 is TGTGCCAGCTCACCAGCGGGAGGGCCGAGAGAGACCCAGTACTTC. Its translation is CASSPAGGPRETQYF. Drawing the rest from reference TRBV18 and TRBJ2-5, the complete variable domain is NAGVMQNPRHLVRRRGQEARLRCSPMKGHSHVYWYRQLPEEGLKFMVYLQKENIIDESGMPKERFSAEFPKEGPSILRIQQVVRGDSAAYFCASSPAGGPRETQYFGPGTRLLVL.

V gene TRBV19 combines with J gene TRBJ1-2; unclear D gene. This CDR3 contains 14 residues. Germline V gene data show CDR1 as LNHDA and CDR2 as SQIVND (reference sequence). Deletions cut 3 bases from V and 4 bases from J, with 12 bases between. DNA of the CDR3: TGTGCCAGTAGTATCGGGCAGGAGGTCTATGGCTACACCTTC. This translates into CASSIGQEVYGYTF.

This clone was counted between two and nine times. The genes are TRBV30 and TRBJ2-2, with D possibly TRBD1 on 6 matching bases. Trimming cost V 0 bases and J 5 bases, with 13 bases left between them. Germline CDR1 GTSNPN, CDR2 SVGIG (reference sequence). The CDR3 sequence is 15 residues long. The CDR3: CAWSVLRGGTGELFF. CDR3 sequence (DNA): TGTGCCTGGAGTGTACTCAGGGGCGGGACCGGGGAGCTGTTTTTT.

The genes are TRBV4-2 and TRBJ1-2, with D possibly TRBD1 on 5 matching bases. There are 16 residues in the CDR3. Germline V gives CDR1 LGHNA, CDR2 YNFKEQ. Trimming took off 0 bases at V and 4 bases at J, with 15 bases between the two ends. DNA of the CDR3: TGTGCCAGCAGCCAAGAAGGGACGGGGGAGGGCTATGGCTACACCTTC. As protein: CASSQEGTGEGYGYTF.

This clone was counted only a few times. J is TRBJ2-1 and V is TRBV15, with TRBD2 identical over 9 bases. Germline CDR1 is LNHNV and CDR2 is YYDKDF (reference sequence). V gave up 0 bases and J gave up 9 bases; unmatched junction bases: 12. The CDR3 is made up of 17 amino acids. The CDR3 loop is CATSRDPLAGDRSEQFF. The CDR3 DNA follows: TGTGCCACCAGCAGAGATCCGTTAGCGGGAGATAGGAGTGAGCAGTTCTTC.